This T cell receptor (beta chain) emerged from a study of technical replicates of blood from several donors. Clones were read by immunoSEQ multiplex PCR, and TCRdb kept only the in-frame ones, dropping some. The profile shows 91,000 or so clones, about 94% of them singletons. Germline V gives CDR1 PRHDT, CDR2 FYEKMQ (reference sequence). The CDR3 sequence is 14 residues long. The rearrangement joins TRBV13 to TRBJ2-5; TRBD2 matches 8 bases. The end of the DNA is better explained by TRBJ2-7, so the J call may be wrong. Sequenced sample: T cells isolated from PBMCs. The source of this sequence is a human donor in good health. CDR3: CASSTGTRSGEQYF. CDR3 in DNA: TGTGCCAGCAGCACGGGGACTAGAAGTGGCGAGCAGTACTTC.